This T cell receptor (beta chain) was found in a study of identical twins. Broader study findings: The abundant beta clonotypes from cord blood had fewer insertions, and memory repertoires had none of this. Researchers reported weaker excess twin sharing in beta out-of-frame sequences. Within monozygotic twins, out-of-frame TCR alpha sharing was underestimated by the models.

Of note for this clonotype: Its specificity is not known.

TCRdb reprocessed the 5' RACE reads with MiXCR, giving one entry per CDR3 protein. Found here are roughly 1.6 million distinct CDR3 sequences, less than 35% of them singletons; the top ten hold about 0.3%. Sequencing used cord blood. The origin of this receptor is a newborn girl in good health.

The CDR3, as DNA: TGTGCCAGCAGGGACCCAAGGCGCAATCAGCCCCAGCATTTT. Protein: CASRDPRRNQPQHF. The gene calls are TRBV28 and TRBJ1-5, with D unresolved. Germline V CDR1 and CDR2: MDHEN, SYDVKM. V dropped 6 bases and J dropped 2 bases, with 11 bases sitting between them. The CDR3 consists of 14 residues.